This T cell receptor (beta chain) came from a study of lymphopenia after photon versus proton radiotherapy (dated by TCRdb to 2018 to 2020). For the study in its entirety: Photon and proton radiation therapy were compared by the study for their immunological effects in patients with gastrointestinal tumors who developed high-grade lymphopenia. The cohort included about 18 patients with gastrointestinal tumors who developed lymphopenia after receiving either photon or proton therapy. The goal of the study was to characterize the differences between the two radiation modalities in how they affect the immune system.

The CDR3 holds 10 amino acids from the cysteine to the phenylalanine. Kept here is only the CDR3 DNA, which spans 30 bases and is read in frame from base 1. CDR1 is given as SGHAT and CDR2 as FQNNGV, both from the germline V gene. The protocol used for the library was the immunoSEQ multiplex PCR assay. Alongside multiparametric flow cytometry, deep sequencing of rearranged TCR beta loci was used to profile the T cell repertoires. Entries here come from immuneACCESS through TCRdb and include only in-frame sequences with V and J called. Some clones fail to appear in such tables; in the studies checked, an unresolved V gene covers under half of the shortfall, and the cause of the remainder is unknown. The sample has more than 15,000 clones on record, about nine tenths of them singletons. The ten largest clones take up around 6.3% of the sample. Summary of the overall study and its limitations: Across the cohort, an inverse correlation was found between a larger post-nadir drop in TCR diversity and overall survival time among patients who died. The survival association was assessed only in patients who died, and the authors presented better survival with proton therapy as a possibility rather than a demonstrated result. After the lymphocyte count nadir, repertoires from photon-treated patients showed oligoclonal expansion, particularly of CD8+ Temra cells, and this expansion drove the decline in diversity. Proton-treated patients stayed relatively stable during treatment, while photon-treated patients lost naive T cells and TCR diversity and gained effector/memory populations.

As concerns this clone: This receptor's antigen is unknown. The junction shows a germline mismatch at one end, possibly a read error.

Sequenced here: peripheral blood, sampled from a patient treated with photon-based radiotherapy. The source is a man aged 60 to 69 with pancreatic cancer. The sequence links TRBV11-2 to TRBJ2-7; no confident D gene assignment can be made. The base sequence is TGTGCCAGCAGCTCGGTGGTTCCGAAATTC. Protein translation: CASSSVVPKF.